This T cell receptor beta chain appears in the sequencing data of a study of identical twins. Study conclusions and caveats: The study reached conclusions through statistical analysis that was cross-sectional, not following the same donors.

For this clonotype: Its antigen remains unidentified.

Germline values: CDR1 LGHNT, CDR2 FRNRAP. The length of the CDR3 is 15 residues. After removal of 5 bases from V and 4 bases from J, the junction contained 8 bases not matched to a gene. Via MiXCR, TCRdb re-called the 5' RACE reads, giving one row per CDR3 protein. The sample comprises 200,000 to 250,000 distinct CDR3 sequences, less than 8% of which are singletons, and just under 2% rests with the top ten. These same data were also listed under a study on yellow fever vaccine responses in identical twins.

This rearrangement joins TRBV12-5 to TRBJ1-2; TRBD1 matches 9 bases. Sample: memory (CD45RO+) T cells sorted from blood. This clonotype was obtained from a woman younger than 30 in good health. The CDR3 nucleotides read TGTGCTAGTGGTCACTGGGACAGGGATTCCTATGGCTACACCTTC. Protein product: CASGHWDRDSYGYTF.